This T cell receptor beta chain stems from a study of shared clonotypes between healthy human individuals. Concerning this clone itself: Its antigen is not identified.

Libraries were prepared by immunoSEQ multiplex PCR; TCRdb keeps only in-frame clonotypes and omits some of them. Of about 2.4 million clones detected, approximately 90% appear once; the ten largest clones hold over 0.12%. Points from the study as a whole: Tissues were not sampled, only blood, and their repertoires likely differ. In having few donors, the study represented limited genetic and exposure-history diversity.

Germline CDR1 and CDR2: LNHDA and SQIVND (reference sequence). This CDR3 spans 14 amino acids. V lost 7 bases and J 6 bases, leaving 15 bases between the germline ends. The clonotype comes from a man younger than 30 in good health. The sequenced sample was naive CD4+ T cells sorted from blood. As for subset: CD45RA+ positively selected. The rearrangement links TRBV19 to TRBJ2-2; the D gene could be TRBD1 or TRBD2 (5 bases each). This CDR3 reads CASTPGTLAGELFF. CDR3 coding DNA: TGTGCCAGTACTCCCGGGACGTTGGCCGGGGAGCTGTTTTTT.